Presented here are 27 T cell receptor beta chains from one specimen sequenced in a study of T cells in Graves' hyperthyroidism and ophthalmopathy. Regions amplified from RNA transcripts were the TCR beta CDR3 regions. In the first-round RT-PCR of the TCR CDR3, the HTBI primer set was used. TCRdb reprocessed the multiplex PCR reads via MiXCR and lists one record per CDR3 protein. In the table there are 490,000 or so distinct CDR3 sequences, around a fifth of which are singletons. Material for sequencing was blood. These receptors all come from a woman in her 70s with Graves' ophthalmopathy.

This clonotype has only a few counts. This chain's CDR3 is CASSLDRGHRTDTQYF. CDR3 nucleotides: TGTGCCAGCAGTTTAGACAGGGGGCATAGGACAGATACGCAGTATTTT. The chain links TRBV6-5 to TRBJ2-3, with 10 bases fitting TRBD1. Trimming removed 4 bases from V and 3 bases from J; junction bases left unmatched: 7. This CDR3 has 16 amino acids. Germline loops: CDR1 MNHEY, CDR2 SVGAGI.

This clonotype was seen only a few times. The rearrangement links TRBV2 to TRBJ1-5; tentative D call: TRBD1 (5 bases). The V end was cut by 7 bases, the J end by 5 bases, with 18 bases between. This CDR3 is built from 15 residues. Germline V lookup: CDR1 SNHLY, CDR2 FYNNEI. CDR3 nucleotides: TGTGCCAGCACCATAACCCGGGGGTATGATCAGCCCCAGCATTTT. Translation gives CASTITRGYDQPQHF.

This clonotype was seen many times. This chain connects TRBV12-3 or TRBV12-4 to TRBJ2-3; a weak D match, TRBD2 (8 bases). V was pared by 6 bases and J by 2 bases, with 15 bases between. The CDR3 spans 15 residues. The DNA for the CDR3 is TGTGCCAGCAGGCGGGGGGACAGCTTCACAGATACGCAGTATTTT. It yields the protein CASRRGDSFTDTQYF.

The chain uses TRBV10-3 and TRBJ2-1, with D possibly TRBD2 on 7 matching bases. The CDR3 has 12 residues. Germline lookup yields CDR1 ENHRY and CDR2 SYGVKD. Trimming took off 10 bases at V and 7 bases at J, with 14 bases between the two ends. The CDR3 sequence is CATEKGGNEQFF. The CDR3 DNA reads TGTGCCACGGAAAAGGGGGGGAATGAGCAGTTCTTC.

This clonotype was detected many times. The rearrangement uses TRBV11-2 and TRBJ2-7; D is possibly TRBD2 (5 bases). CDR1 and CDR2 (germline): SGHAT, FQNNGV. CDR3 size: 13 residues. Trimming took 4 bases from V and 2 from J, leaving 9 bases between them. CDR3 protein: CASSSDFTYEQYF. CDR3 nucleotide sequence: TGTGCCAGCAGCTCGGACTTTACCTACGAGCAGTACTTC.

The genes are TRBV3-1 and TRBJ2-7; D remains ambiguous. Germline-derived CDR1 and CDR2 are LGHDT and YNNKEL (reference sequence). Between the trimmed V and J ends, which lost 0 bases and 3 bases, there was a span of 12 bases. This CDR3 is 15 amino acids long. This chain's CDR3 is CASSQERLTNYEQYF. The CDR3 coding sequence is TGTGCCAGCAGCCAAGAGCGGCTAACTAACTACGAGCAGTACTTC.

The chain joins TRBV6-1 to TRBJ2-1, with D perhaps TRBD2 (5 bases). CDR3 length equals 13 residues. Germline V gene data show CDR1 as MNHNS and CDR2 as SASEGT. With 8 bases removed from V and 7 bases from J, the gap between germline ends came to 15 bases. Here the CDR3 DNA reads TGTGCCAGCGAATACTTAGGCGGGAATGAGCAGTTCTTC. It yields the protein CASEYLGGNEQFF.

V and J are TRBV6-2 or TRBV6-3 and TRBJ2-5, with 12 bases matching TRBD2. CDR1 and CDR2 (germline): MNHEY, SVGEGT. V lost 5 bases, J lost 5 bases, and 9 bases stayed unmatched. The CDR3 is made up of 16 amino acids. The CDR3 bases are TGTGCCAGCAGTCACCGACTAGCGGGAGTCTTCGAGACCCAGTACTTC. Protein product: CASSHRLAGVFETQYF.

V gene TRBV6-2 or TRBV6-3 combines with J gene TRBJ1-6, with TRBD1 as a possible D gene (6 bases). V gave up 7 bases and J gave up 6 bases, with 13 bases separating them. The germline V gene encodes CDR1 MNHEY and CDR2 SVGEGT. The CDR3 is made up of 14 amino acids. The CDR3, as DNA: TGTGCCAGCACCACCGGGACACTTAATTCACCCCTCCACTTT. This codes for CASTTGTLNSPLHF.

This clonotype was observed a handful of times. CDR3 sequence: CASSQVAGGWTGELFF. The CDR3 DNA follows: TGCGCCAGCAGCCAAGTAGCGGGAGGGTGGACCGGGGAGCTGTTTTTT. This chain uses TRBV4-1 with TRBJ2-2, with 11 bases aligning to TRBD2. The germline gives CDR1 MGHRA, CDR2 YSYEKL. Germline trimming cut 1 base from V and 5 bases from J; bases unmatched to any gene: 3. The CDR3 runs 16 residues.

The genes are TRBV12-3 or TRBV12-4 and TRBJ1-1, with D possibly TRBD1 on 5 matching bases. V lost 6 bases, J lost 4 bases, and 12 bases lay in between. CDR3 size: 13 residues. In DNA form, the CDR3 reads TGTGCCAGCAGACGCCAAGGGGCCACTGAAGCTTTCTTT. It yields the protein CASRRQGATEAFF.

This clonotype was observed many times. CDR3 amino acids: CASSEAYGEANYGYTF. CDR3 DNA: TGTGCCAGCAGTGAAGCGTACGGGGAGGCTAACTATGGCTACACCTTC. The genes are TRBV6-1 and TRBJ1-2; no clear D gene. Trimming stripped 0 bases from V and 0 bases from J, with 11 bases between. Germline assignment: CDR1 MNHNS and CDR2 SASEGT. The length of the CDR3 is 16 residues.

In this sample, this clonotype turned up a few times. V and J are TRBV6-1 and TRBJ1-4; 9 nucleotides line up with TRBD1. Germline loops: CDR1 MNHNS, CDR2 SASEGT. CDR3 size: 17 residues. The trim removed 5 bases at V and 5 bases at J, leaving 12 bases unmatched. The CDR3 loop is CASSSRLTGGRNEKLFF. DNA of the CDR3: TGTGCCAGCAGTTCCCGGTTGACAGGGGGGAGAAATGAAAAACTGTTTTTT.

The rearrangement uses TRBV6-5 and TRBJ2-7; 10 bases line up with TRBD1. V shed 0 bases and J 3 bases; nucleotides not matched to a gene: 5. This CDR3 is 16 amino acids long. Germline CDR1 MNHEY, CDR2 SVGAGI. The CDR3 sequence is CASSYSGTGARYEQYF. The DNA of the CDR3 is TGTGCCAGCAGTTACTCGGGGACAGGGGCTCGCTACGAGCAGTACTTC.

Only a few counts were recorded for this clonotype. V is TRBV5-1 and J is TRBJ2-5; D remains ambiguous. The V end lost 4 bases, the J end lost 5 bases, and 12 bases lay between the germline ends. The CDR3 has 13 residues. CDR1 SGHRS and CDR2 YFSETQ come from the germline V gene. The CDR3 loop is CASSTLSDETQYF. Here the CDR3 DNA reads TGCGCCAGCAGCACCCTTTCCGACGAGACCCAGTACTTC.

In its sample, this clonotype was seen many times. The V and J genes are TRBV7-2 and TRBJ1-2; D call uncertain. V lost 7 bases, J lost 3 bases, and 12 bases lay in between. The CDR3 covers 13 residues. The germline gives CDR1 SGHTA, CDR2 FQGNSA. The CDR3 DNA reads TGTGCCAGCAAAGGCACGTCGGACTATGGCTACACCTTC. Amino acid sequence: CASKGTSDYGYTF.

The chain joins TRBV7-9 to TRBJ2-7, with D tentatively TRBD1 or TRBD2 (5 bases each). The V gene's germline CDR1 is SEHNR and CDR2 FQNEAQ (reference sequence). With 6 bases removed from V and 8 bases from J, the gap between germline ends came to 11 bases. The CDR3 contains 11 residues. The CDR3 bases are TGTGCCAGCAGTTTATGGGGACAGCAGTACTTC. Translation: CASSLWGQQYF.

The table lists this clonotype with many counts. V and J are TRBV7-2 and TRBJ1-5; no clear D. The CDR3 totals 12 residues. Germline CDR1 SGHTA, CDR2 FQGNSA. The germline V and J ends were trimmed by 8 bases and 0 bases, with 5 bases remaining between them. This CDR3 is CASGNSNQPQHF. The DNA for the CDR3 is TGTGCCAGCGGAAATAGCAATCAGCCCCAGCATTTT.

The chain employs TRBV30 and TRBJ1-1; D gene uncertain. V gave up 1 base and J gave up 5 bases, with 8 bases separating them. The CDR3 is 12 residues long. Germline V lookup: CDR1 GTSNPN, CDR2 SVGIG (reference sequence). CDR3 nucleotides: TGTGCCTGGAGTGACGGAGGGACTGAAGCTTTCTTT. Its protein product is CAWSDGGTEAFF. Full variable domain (remainder filled in from reference TRBV30 and TRBJ1-1): SQTIHQWPATLVQPVGSPLSLECTVEGTSNPNLYWYRQAAGRGLQLLFYSVGIGQISSEVPQNLSASRPQDRQFILSSKKLLLSDSGFYLCAWSDGGTEAFFGQGTRLTVV.

This clonotype has just a few counts. The rearrangement joins TRBV28 to TRBJ2-3; tentative D call: TRBD1 (6 bases). The CDR3 is 14 amino acids. Trimming took off 4 bases at V and 3 bases at J, with 11 bases between the two ends. The germline CDR1 and CDR2 sequences are MDHEN and SYDVKM. The CDR3 DNA follows: TGTGCCAGCAGTTCACTCACAGGGACAGATACGCAGTATTTT. Its translation: CASSSLTGTDTQYF.

This clonotype was observed at least ten times. The chain uses TRBV5-1 and TRBJ2-1; maybe TRBD2 (6 bases). The V gene's germline CDR1 is SGHRS and CDR2 YFSETQ. This CDR3 region has 16 residues. V was shortened by 4 bases and J by 0 bases, with 14 bases between the two germline ends. The CDR3 here is CASSRRDLSSYNEQFF. The CDR3 DNA sequence: TGCGCCAGCAGCCGCCGGGACTTAAGCTCCTACAATGAGCAGTTCTTC.

This clonotype occurred a few times. V gene TRBV10-3 combines with J gene TRBJ1-2, with 10 bases that match TRBD1. This CDR3 comprises 14 residues. V shed 6 bases, J shed 4 bases, and the junction held 5 bases outside the gene matches. Germline V gene sequence: CDR1 ENHRY, CDR2 SYGVKD. CDR3 bases: TGTGCCATCAGCGGCCGGGACAGGGGCTATGGCTACACCTTC. Encoded protein: CAISGRDRGYGYTF.

This clonotype was seen more than once but under ten times. The chain has TRBV9 and TRBJ2-1, with D perhaps matching TRBD2 (6 bases). The CDR3 spans 11 residues. Germline V gene sequence: CDR1 SGDLS, CDR2 YYNGEE. The V end lost 4 bases, the J end lost 14 bases, and 13 bases lay between the germline ends. The CDR3 region has the DNA TGTGCCAGCAGCAATCCGGGACTTAAGTTCTTC. It translates to CASSNPGLKFF.

The CDR3 here is CASSQDMGQGGVSQHF. The CDR3 DNA follows: TGTGCCAGCAGCCAAGATATGGGTCAGGGAGGGGTTTCCCAGCATTTT. The chain carries TRBV3-1 and TRBJ1-5, with D maybe TRBD1 (5 bases). The CDR3 contains 16 residues. Germline CDR1 and CDR2: LGHDT and YNNKEL (reference sequence). V was cut by 0 bases and J by 11 bases, with 20 bases left in between.

The chain recombines TRBV20-1 with TRBJ1-6, with D uncertain. Trimming took off 6 bases at V and 0 bases at J, with 3 bases between the two ends. Germline loops: CDR1 DFQATT, CDR2 SNEGSKA (reference sequence). The CDR3 is 12 amino acids. The CDR3 is CSASSYNSPLHF. Written as DNA, the CDR3 is TGCAGTGCGAGCTCCTATAATTCACCCCTCCACTTT.

This sequence joins TRBV20-1 and TRBJ1-4, with TRBD1 matching 7 bases. The CDR3 extends over 12 amino acids. Trimming cost V 6 bases and J 8 bases; bases outside gene matches: 6. The germline V gene has CDR1 DFQATT and CDR2 SNEGSKA (reference sequence). In DNA, the CDR3 is TGCAGTGCCGAGGGGGCAGCGGAAAAACTGTTTTTT. The encoded protein is CSAEGAAEKLFF.

This clonotype was counted only a few times. The chain has TRBV6-2 or TRBV6-3 and TRBJ2-1; 12 positions match TRBD2. V gave up 5 bases and J gave up 4 bases; unmatched junction bases: 15. This CDR3 has 19 amino acids. Germline V gives CDR1 MNHEY, CDR2 SVGEGT. The CDR3 DNA reads as TGTGCCAGCAGTCCACACGCTAGCGGGAGGGCCATTTTTTACAATGAGCAGTTCTTC. Translating gives CASSPHASGRAIFYNEQFF.